These 10 T cell receptor beta chains were all obtained from the same sample, sequenced in a study of cytomegalovirus exposure and HLA in healthy donors. The PCR employed 60 Vbeta primers together with 13 Jbeta primers. Sequencing used immunoSEQ multiplex PCR; TCRdb keeps in-frame clones, though not all of them. Of approximately 93,000 clones in the sample, under 85% were seen once. The sequenced material came from PBMCs. Receptors originate from a woman in her thirties or forties in good health and CMV-seronegative.

This chain joins TRBV29-1 and TRBJ1-1, with D hard to call. V lost 6 bases and J 2 bases, leaving 7 bases between the germline ends. The germline gives CDR1 SQVTM, CDR2 ANQGSEA. This CDR3 region has 11 residues. CDR3 in amino acids: CSVLRNTEAFF. CDR3 coding DNA: TGCAGCGTACTCCGTAACACTGAAGCTTTCTTT.

This chain joins TRBV5-1 and TRBJ2-5; maybe TRBD1 (6 bases). Germline CDR1 SGHRS, CDR2 YFSETQ. V lost 0 bases to trimming and J lost 2 bases, with 11 bases between them. CDR3 length: 15 amino acids. CDR3 coding DNA: TGCGCCAGCAGCTTGGAAGGGGGAAGTCAAGAGACCCAGTACTTC. Encoded protein: CASSLEGGSQETQYF. Filled out from reference TRBV5-1 and TRBJ2-5, the complete variable domain reads KAGVTQTPRYLIKTRGQQVTLSCSPISGHRSVSWYQQTPGQGLQFLFEYFSETQRNKGNFPGRFSGRQFSNSRSEMNVSTLELGDSALYLCASSLEGGSQETQYFGPGTRLLVL.

The V call is TRBV2, the J call TRBJ2-3; 7 bases are shared with TRBD1. The CDR3 length is 14 residues. V was pared by 5 bases and J by 6 bases, with 8 bases of the junction left unmatched. Germline V gene lookup returns CDR1 SNHLY and CDR2 FYNNEI. Here the CDR3 DNA reads TGTGCCAGCAGTCGAGAGGGGACAGCCGATACGCAGTATTTT. It codes for CASSREGTADTQYF.

The chain combines TRBV11-3 with TRBJ2-2, with 11 bases matching TRBD2. The CDR3 loop spans 18 amino acids. J gave up 7 bases and V 7 bases, and 17 bases lay outside the gene matches. Looked up from germline, CDR1 is SGHNT and CDR2 is YENEEA. The CDR3 here is CASTRELVAGGPVGELFF. The DNA of the CDR3 is TGTGCCAGCACCAGAGAACTGGTAGCGGGAGGGCCGGTCGGGGAGCTGTTTTTT.

The V call is TRBV5-4, the J call TRBJ1-4; 7 bases are shared with TRBD1. The CDR3 runs 15 residues. Germline CDR1 reads SGHNT; CDR2 reads YYREEE (reference sequence). V was pared by 0 bases and J by 9 bases, with 8 bases of the junction left unmatched. CDR3 in amino acids: CASSLARTGDQKLFF. Here the CDR3 DNA reads TGTGCCAGCAGCTTGGCCCGTACAGGGGATCAAAAACTGTTTTTT.

This clone showed up just a few times. This chain uses TRBV6-6 with TRBJ2-4; D perhaps matches TRBD2 (5 bases). V was cut by 6 bases and J by 9 bases, with 15 bases left in between. This CDR3 has 13 amino acids. Germline CDR1 and CDR2: MNHNY and SVGAGI (reference sequence). This CDR3 is CASRRPTSGIQYF. The CDR3, as DNA: TGTGCCAGCAGACGCCCCACGAGCGGCATTCAGTACTTC.

V usage is TRBV5-1 and J usage is TRBJ2-3, with 8 positions matching TRBD1. The CDR3 sequence is 14 residues long. Germline-derived CDR1 and CDR2 are SGHRS and YFSETQ. V lost 4 bases to trimming and J lost 6 bases; unmatched junction nucleotides: 7. Here the CDR3 DNA reads TGCGCCAGCAGCGCAGACAGGGGAAGCGATACGCAGTATTTT. It codes for CASSADRGSDTQYF. Together with reference TRBV5-1 and TRBJ2-3, the CDR3 gives the full variable domain: KAGVTQTPRYLIKTRGQQVTLSCSPISGHRSVSWYQQTPGQGLQFLFEYFSETQRNKGNFPGRFSGRQFSNSRSEMNVSTLELGDSALYLCASSADRGSDTQYFGPGTRLTVL.

The chain carries TRBV7-9 and TRBJ1-5; TRBD1 matches at 7 bases. Germline trimming cut 0 bases from V and 7 bases from J; bases unmatched to any gene: 3. Germline loops: CDR1 SEHNR, CDR2 FQNEAQ (reference sequence). The CDR3 spans 14 residues. The CDR3 DNA reads TGTGCCAGCAGCTTAGCGACAGGGTCACAGCCCCAGCATTTT. Its translation: CASSLATGSQPQHF.

CDR3 DNA: TGCGCCAGCAGCTTGGCGAGACAGGCCGATACGCAGTATTTT. It yields the protein CASSLARQADTQYF. V and J are TRBV5-1 and TRBJ2-3; possibly TRBD1 for D (6 bases). Between the trimmed V and J ends, which lost 0 bases and 6 bases, there was a span of 11 bases. Germline V gene lookup returns CDR1 SGHRS and CDR2 YFSETQ. The CDR3 consists of 14 residues.

The J gene is TRBJ2-2, the V gene TRBV19; 10 bases fit TRBD1. Per the germline V gene, CDR1 is LNHDA and CDR2 is SQIVND (reference sequence). This CDR3 is 16 amino acids long. The J segment lost 5 bases and the V segment lost 3 bases, leaving 6 bases of the junction unmatched. The CDR3 sequence: CASSIRQGAGTGELFF. CDR3 sequence (DNA): TGTGCCAGTAGTATCCGACAGGGGGCCGGGACCGGGGAGCTGTTTTTT.